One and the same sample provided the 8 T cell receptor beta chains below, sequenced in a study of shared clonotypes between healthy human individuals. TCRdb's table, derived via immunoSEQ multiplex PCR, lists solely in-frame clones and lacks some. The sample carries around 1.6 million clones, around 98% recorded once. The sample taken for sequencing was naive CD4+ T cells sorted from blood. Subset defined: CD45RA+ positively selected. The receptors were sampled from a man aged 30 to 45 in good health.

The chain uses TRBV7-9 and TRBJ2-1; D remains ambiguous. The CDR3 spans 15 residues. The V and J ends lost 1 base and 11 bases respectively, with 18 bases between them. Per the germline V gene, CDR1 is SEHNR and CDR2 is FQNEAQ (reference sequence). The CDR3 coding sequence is TGTGCCAGCAGCTTAGTCACCTTAGAAGGTTCCCAGCAGTTCTTC. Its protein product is CASSLVTLEGSQQFF.

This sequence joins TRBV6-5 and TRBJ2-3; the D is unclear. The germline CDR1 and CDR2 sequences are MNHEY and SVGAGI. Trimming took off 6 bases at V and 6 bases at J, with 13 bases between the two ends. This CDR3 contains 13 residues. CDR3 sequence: CASRLLGWDTQYF. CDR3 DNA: TGTGCCAGCAGGCTCTTGGGTTGGGATACGCAGTATTTT.

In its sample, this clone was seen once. This CDR3 reads CASSLDSGRGDEQFF. The CDR3 nucleotides read TGTGCCAGCAGCTTGGATAGCGGGAGAGGGGATGAGCAGTTCTTC. The chain employs TRBV5-4 and TRBJ2-1; 9 bases are a match to TRBD2. With 0 bases clipped from V and 8 bases from J, the junction kept 6 bases outside the gene matches. The CDR3 spans 15 residues. The germline V gene encodes CDR1 SGHNT and CDR2 YYREEE (reference sequence).

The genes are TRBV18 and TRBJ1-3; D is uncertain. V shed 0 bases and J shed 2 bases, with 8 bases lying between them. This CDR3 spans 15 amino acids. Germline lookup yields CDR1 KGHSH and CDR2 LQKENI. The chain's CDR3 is CASSPPVSAGNTIYF. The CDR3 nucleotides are TGTGCCAGCTCACCACCGGTATCGGCTGGAAACACCATATATTTT.

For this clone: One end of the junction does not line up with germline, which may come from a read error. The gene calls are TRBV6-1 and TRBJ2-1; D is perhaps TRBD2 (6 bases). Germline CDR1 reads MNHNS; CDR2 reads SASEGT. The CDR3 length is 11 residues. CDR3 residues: CAHASAGRGIF. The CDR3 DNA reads TGTGCCCATGCTTCTGCGGGCCGGGGGATCTTC.

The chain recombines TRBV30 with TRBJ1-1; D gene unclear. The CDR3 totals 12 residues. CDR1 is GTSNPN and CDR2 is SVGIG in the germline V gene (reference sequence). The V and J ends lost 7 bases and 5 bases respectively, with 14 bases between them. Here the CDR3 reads CASTALLTEAFF. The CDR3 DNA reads TGTGCCTCGACTGCCCTGCTGACTGAAGCTTTCTTT.

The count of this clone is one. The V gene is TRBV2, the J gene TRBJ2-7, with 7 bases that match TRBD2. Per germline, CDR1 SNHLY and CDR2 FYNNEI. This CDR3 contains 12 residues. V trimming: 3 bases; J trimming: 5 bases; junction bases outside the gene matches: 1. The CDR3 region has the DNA TGTGCCAGCAGTGACGGGGGGAACGAGCAGTACTTC. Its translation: CASSDGGNEQYF.

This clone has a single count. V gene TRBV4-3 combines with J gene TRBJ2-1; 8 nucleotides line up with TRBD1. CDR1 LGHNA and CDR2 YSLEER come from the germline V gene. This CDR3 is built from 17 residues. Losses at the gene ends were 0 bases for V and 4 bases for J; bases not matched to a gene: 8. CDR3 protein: CASSQDPGGYRYNEQFF. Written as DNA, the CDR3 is TGCGCCAGCAGCCAAGATCCAGGGGGCTACCGTTACAATGAGCAGTTCTTC.